These 16 T cell receptor beta chains were sequenced from one sample in a study of CD8+CD57+ T cells in acquired aplastic anemia. Genomic DNA, serving as template, underwent TCR beta VDJ and CDR3 profiling. TCRdb reprocessed the reads with MiXCR, giving one entry per CDR3 protein. The sample lists about 190,000 distinct CDR3 sequences; 54% were seen once. Sequences were obtained from sorted CD4+, CD8+, or CD8+CD57+ T cells (not recorded which) from PBMCs. These receptors all stem from a human donor in good health, serving as a control.

A note on this clonotype: The CDR3 end shows no conserved phenylalanine or tryptophan, and so a read error is likely. V is TRBV18 and J is TRBJ2-7, with D perhaps matching TRBD2 (6 bases). The germline V gene has CDR1 KGHSH and CDR2 LQKENI. CDR3 length: 16 amino acids. The V end was cut by 0 bases, the J end by 6 bases, with 18 bases between. The CDR3 sequence: CASSPPGGGIPGEQYL. The DNA of the CDR3 is TGTGCCAGCTCACCACCTGGCGGCGGGATCCCTGGCGAGCAGTACCTC.

The gene calls are TRBV20-1 and TRBJ1-1; D unclear. CDR1 is DFQATT and CDR2 is SNEGSKA in the germline V gene (reference sequence). The CDR3 runs 12 residues. Trimming left V 3 bases short and J 9 bases short, with 14 bases between. The CDR3 loop is CSASPTNTKAFF. CDR3 nucleotide sequence: TGCAGTGCTAGCCCTACCAACACAAAAGCTTTCTTT.

This clonotype was observed at least ten times. The CDR3 DNA reads as TGTGCCAGCAGAGAATCCGGGACAGGGTCCTACGAGCAGTACTTC. This gives the protein CASRESGTGSYEQYF. The chain couples TRBV6-6 to TRBJ2-7; TRBD1 agrees at 9 bases. With 6 bases clipped from V and 1 base from J, the junction kept 7 bases outside the gene matches. Germline V gene data show CDR1 as MNHNY and CDR2 as SVGAGI (reference sequence). The CDR3 runs 15 residues.

This chain links TRBV2 with TRBJ2-5; D possibly corresponds to TRBD2 (6 bases). V lost 4 bases to trimming and J lost 5 bases, with 14 bases between them. The CDR3 spans 14 residues. CDR1 SNHLY and CDR2 FYNNEI come from the germline V gene. Here the CDR3 reads CASSGYGGLETQYF. CDR3 bases: TGTGCCAGCAGTGGGTACGGAGGGCTGGAGACCCAGTACTTC.

This chain links TRBV12-3 or TRBV12-4 with TRBJ2-5; 8 nucleotides match TRBD1. The junction had 1 base not matched to a gene; V was cut back by 6 bases and J by 1 base. The CDR3 contains 13 residues. CDR3 sequence: CASRGTGQETQYF. In DNA form, the CDR3 reads TGTGCCAGCAGAGGGACAGGCCAAGAGACCCAGTACTTC.

The chain carries TRBV10-3 and TRBJ1-2; TRBD1 agrees at 8 bases. The CDR3 sequence is 14 residues long. After removal of 6 bases from V and 2 bases from J, the junction contained 5 bases not matched to a gene. The germline V gene encodes CDR1 ENHRY and CDR2 SYGVKD. The CDR3 region has the DNA TGTGCCATCAGAATTACAGGGGGAAACTATGGCTACACCTTC. Its protein is CAIRITGGNYGYTF.

This clonotype occurred many times. The genes are TRBV7-9 and TRBJ2-6; D call uncertain. The germline V gene has CDR1 SEHNR and CDR2 FQNEAQ (reference sequence). The CDR3 contains 15 residues. With 5 bases removed from V and 1 base from J, the gap between germline ends came to 9 bases. CDR3 DNA sequence: TGTGCCAGCAGCCCGCGGATGTCTGGGGCCAACGTCCTGACTTTC. It is translated as CASSPRMSGANVLTF.

This clonotype was detected only a few times. This chain links TRBV6-4 with TRBJ2-3, with 7 bases that match TRBD1. The trim removed 3 bases at V and 4 bases at J, leaving 4 bases unmatched. The CDR3 totals 14 residues. Germline V CDR1 and CDR2: MRHNA, SNTAGT. This CDR3 reads CASSEGTGADTQYF. The CDR3 nucleotides are TGTGCCAGCAGTGAGGGTACAGGGGCAGATACGCAGTATTTT.

DNA of the CDR3: TGTGCCACCAGCCCAGAGAAGGTTCGAGGCGAGACCCAGTACTTC. This translates into CATSPEKVRGETQYF. This chain uses TRBV15 with TRBJ2-7; D not resolved. Gene TRBJ2-5 matches the end of the DNA better, so the J call may be wrong. Looked up from germline, CDR1 is LNHNV and CDR2 is YYDKDF (reference sequence). The CDR3 is 15 amino acids.

The chain has TRBV10-3 and TRBJ1-2; D may be TRBD1 (5 bases). CDR1 and CDR2 from the germline V gene are ENHRY and SYGVKD. This CDR3 has 14 residues. V lost 4 bases and J lost 4, with 13 bases in between. As DNA, the CDR3 is TGTGCCATCAGTGCTGTGGGACGGACCTATGGCTACACCTTC. Translation: CAISAVGRTYGYTF.

The chain joins TRBV7-9 to TRBJ1-2; D remains unclear. The V end lost 3 bases, the J end lost 1 base, and 3 bases lay between the germline ends. Germline CDR1 SEHNR, CDR2 FQNEAQ (reference sequence). This CDR3 comprises 12 residues. CDR3 amino acids: CASSLNNYGYTF. DNA for the CDR3: TGTGCCAGCAGCTTGAATAACTATGGCTACACCTTC.

V gene TRBV16 combines with J gene TRBJ1-2; no clear D. Per germline, CDR1 KGHSY and CDR2 FQNENV. Trimming shortened V by 0 bases and J by 4 bases, and 15 bases separated the two germline ends. This CDR3 has 16 amino acids. CDR3 coding DNA: TGTGCCAGCAGCCAATCCCGGCAGGCACGGGGCTATGGCTACACCTTC. It yields the protein CASSQSRQARGYGYTF.

The sample holds a few counts of this clonotype. This chain joins TRBV12-3 or TRBV12-4 and TRBJ2-3; D gene ambiguous. This CDR3 is built from 12 residues. Trimming pared 6 bases from V and 4 bases from J, leaving 8 bases between. This CDR3 is CASSDKADTQYF. In DNA, the CDR3 is TGTGCCAGCAGCGACAAGGCAGATACGCAGTATTTT.

Ten or more counts support this clonotype. J is TRBJ2-1 and V is TRBV11-3; tentative D call: TRBD2 (5 bases). Germline V CDR1 and CDR2: SGHNT, YENEEA. V shed 5 bases and J shed 6 bases, with 17 bases lying between them. The CDR3 has 15 residues. CDR3: CASSLGLSEGNEQFF. The CDR3, as DNA: TGTGCCAGCAGCCTAGGCCTCTCCGAGGGCAATGAGCAGTTCTTC. Using reference TRBV11-3 and TRBJ2-1 for the parts outside the CDR3, the full variable domain is EAGVVQSPRYKIIEKKQPVAFWCNPISGHNTLYWYLQNLGQGPELLIRYENEEAVDDSQLPKDRFSAERLKGVDSTLKIQPAELGDSAVYLCASSLGLSEGNEQFFGPGTRLTVL.

In this sample, this clonotype turned up many times. CDR3 amino acids: CASSLSGGQGAGELFF. As DNA, the CDR3 is TGTGCCAGCAGCTTATCTGGGGGACAGGGGGCAGGGGAGCTGTTTTTT. J is TRBJ2-2 and V is TRBV7-3; 12 bases agree with TRBD1. Germline trimming cut 2 bases from V and 8 bases from J; bases unmatched to any gene: 6. The CDR3 has 16 amino acids. Germline V lookup: CDR1 SGHTA, CDR2 FQGTGA.

As regards this clonotype: Sequence at one end of the junction differs from germline and may be a read error. This chain links TRBV10-2 with TRBJ2-7, with 10 positions matching TRBD1. Germline V gene lookup returns CDR1 WSHSY and CDR2 SAAADI. This CDR3 region has 16 residues. The CDR3 DNA follows: TGCGCCAGCAGTGAGTACGGGACAGGGGTCTCCTACAAGCAGTACTTC. Residues: CASSEYGTGVSYKQYF.